There are a few counts of the clone carrying this T cell receptor beta chain. Sequenced by immunoSEQ multiplex PCR; TCRdb stores in-frame clones only, minus some. The table records about 9,700 clones, 36% of them present only once. The V end was cut by 8 bases, the J end by 4 bases, with 12 bases between. Germline V lookup: CDR1 MDHEN, CDR2 SYDVKM. The CDR3 totals 12 residues. Responder cells labeled with CFSE (around 200,000) were co-plated with irradiated stimulator cells labeled with violet dye (around 200,000). The entry originates in a study of graft-versus-host responses after intestinal transplantation. Study-level background: Recipients had multivisceral, liver-intestinal, or isolated intestinal transplants. Anti-thymocyte globulin was used for induction in all recipients, who then took tacrolimus and steroids for about 3 years.

Whole-study results and caveats: GvH clones were found in recipient marrow; some appeared first in ileum or blood.

The genes are TRBV28 and TRBJ2-7; perhaps TRBD1 as D (5 bases). The receptor was isolated from a human patient who received an intestinal transplant. The sequences come from alloreactive CD8+ T cells from a mixed lymphocyte reaction culture, collected before intestinal transplant. As for subset: CFSE-low proliferating T cells sorted from approximately 6-day pre-transplant mixed lymphocyte reaction (GvH or HvG direction). The CDR3 nucleotides are TGTGCCAGCGGAGACCAGGGTTACGAGCAGTACTTC. Encoded protein: CASGDQGYEQYF.